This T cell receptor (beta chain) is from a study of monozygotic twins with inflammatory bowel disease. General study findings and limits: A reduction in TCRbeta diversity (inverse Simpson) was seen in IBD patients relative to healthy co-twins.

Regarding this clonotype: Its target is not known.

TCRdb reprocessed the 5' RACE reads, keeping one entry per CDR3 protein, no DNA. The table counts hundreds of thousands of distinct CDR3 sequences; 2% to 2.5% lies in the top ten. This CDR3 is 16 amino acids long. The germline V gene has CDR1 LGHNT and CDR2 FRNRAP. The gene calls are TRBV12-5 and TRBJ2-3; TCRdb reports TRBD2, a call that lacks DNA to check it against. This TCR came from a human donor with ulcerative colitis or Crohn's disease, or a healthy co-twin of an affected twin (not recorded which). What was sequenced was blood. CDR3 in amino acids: CASGLGAGSRGDTQYF.